The 30 T cell receptor beta chains in this list originate from one sample, sequenced in a study of OX40 agonist ivuxolimab in advanced cancers. Clones were sequenced by immunoSEQ multiplex PCR, and TCRdb holds only the in-frame ones, with some missing. Of some 68,000 clones in the sample, around 91% are singletons; the top ten hold 10% to 13%. The input for sequencing was CD4+ or CD8+ T cells sorted from blood, taken in a trial of the OX40 agonist ivuxolimab. The receptors were gathered from an adult with an advanced solid tumor such as melanoma, head and neck, liver or kidney cancer.

The chain links TRBV5-5 to TRBJ1-1; no definite D call. Germline V gene sequence: CDR1 SGHKS, CDR2 YYEKEE (reference sequence). The CDR3 contains 12 residues. Trimming pared 2 bases from V and 7 bases from J, leaving 9 bases between. CDR3 amino acids: CASSFSQVEAFF. In DNA form, the CDR3 reads TGTGCCAGCAGCTTTTCGCAGGTTGAAGCTTTCTTT.

This clone is a singleton in its sample. The chain employs TRBV18 and TRBJ2-7; D is unclear. V lost 3 bases and J lost 4, with 13 bases in between. Per germline, CDR1 KGHSH and CDR2 LQKENI. CDR3 size: 14 residues. Here the CDR3 DNA reads TGTGCCAGCTCACCGAATCTCGAGGCTTACGAGCAGTACTTC. Protein: CASSPNLEAYEQYF.

This clone was recorded a few times. The rearrangement joins TRBV9 to TRBJ1-1; D unclear. Trimming took off 4 bases at V and 1 base at J, with 5 bases between the two ends. Germline loops: CDR1 SGDLS, CDR2 YYNGEE. CDR3 length: 12 amino acids. CDR3 nucleotide sequence: TGTGCCAGCAGCTTTACGAACACTGAAGCTTTCTTT. Its protein product is CASSFTNTEAFF.

CDR3 sequence reads: CASSATPREQFF. The CDR3 DNA sequence: TGCGCCAGCAGCGCCACACCCCGTGAGCAGTTCTTC. The chain uses TRBV5-1 and TRBJ2-1; D is ambiguous. Germline CDR1 SGHRS, CDR2 YFSETQ. V was clipped by 4 bases and J by 9 bases, with 11 bases between them. The CDR3 consists of 12 residues.

V is TRBV28 and J is TRBJ1-2; D might be TRBD1 (5 bases). Germline V gene sequence: CDR1 MDHEN, CDR2 SYDVKM. Trimming removed 4 bases from V and 4 bases from J, with 13 bases in between. CDR3 length equals 14 residues. The CDR3 bases are TGTGCCAGCAGTTCCCTGCGGGGGAGCTATGGCTACACCTTC. Its translation is CASSSLRGSYGYTF.

This chain uses TRBV7-9 with TRBJ1-4, with 7 bases identical to TRBD1. The germline gives CDR1 SEHNR, CDR2 FQNEAQ (reference sequence). CDR3 length: 13 residues. V lost 5 bases and J lost 5; bases outside the gene matches: 2. CDR3 sequence reads: CASSRGQNEKLFF. The CDR3 nucleotides are TGTGCCAGCAGCCGGGGACAGAATGAAAAACTGTTTTTT.

This sequence joins TRBV5-1 and TRBJ2-2; no clear D gene. Germline V lookup: CDR1 SGHRS, CDR2 YFSETQ. V was clipped by 3 bases and J by 6 bases, with 9 bases between them. The CDR3 contains 13 residues. The CDR3: CASSSSNSGELFF. The CDR3 bases are TGCGCCAGCAGCTCTAGTAACTCCGGGGAGCTGTTTTTT.

V and J are TRBV13 and TRBJ1-2, with D unresolved. V lost 5 bases, J lost 8 bases, and 12 bases lay in between. Looked up from germline, CDR1 is PRHDT and CDR2 is FYEKMQ (reference sequence). The CDR3 loop spans 12 amino acids. The CDR3, as DNA: TGTGCCAGCAGCCAGAGGGTTTTAGGCTACACCTTC. Protein: CASSQRVLGYTF. Drawing the rest from reference TRBV13 and TRBJ1-2, the complete variable domain is AAGVIQSPRHLIKEKRETATLKCYPIPRHDTVYWYQQGPGQDPQFLISFYEKMQSDKGSIPDRFSAQQFSDYHSELNMSSLELGDSALYFCASSQRVLGYTFGSGTRLTVV.

The chain's CDR3 is CASSLRQVASLNTGELFF. In DNA, the CDR3 is TGCGCCAGCAGCTTAAGACAGGTTGCCTCTCTGAACACCGGGGAGCTGTTTTTT. The V and J genes are TRBV5-1 and TRBJ2-2; a weak D match, TRBD1 (6 bases). The CDR3 has 18 amino acids. From germline, CDR1 is SGHRS and CDR2 YFSETQ. V shed 2 bases and J shed 1 base, with 18 bases lying between them.

This chain connects TRBV6-6 to TRBJ1-2; D gene ambiguous. The CDR3 has 13 amino acids. The ends were cut back, 7 bases at V and 0 bases at J, with 9 bases in the middle. In germline, CDR1 is MNHNY, CDR2 SVGAGI (reference sequence). CDR3 in DNA: TGTGCCAGCACCCGGGGTCCTAACTATGGCTACACCTTC. Translating it yields CASTRGPNYGYTF.

This chain links TRBV5-1 with TRBJ2-5; TRBD2 is a possible D gene (8 bases). The CDR3 contains 14 residues. Trimming stripped 4 bases from V and 5 bases from J, with 15 bases between. Germline lookup yields CDR1 SGHRS and CDR2 YFSETQ. The DNA for the CDR3 is TGCGCCAGCAGCCACGCGGGGGGACAGGAGACCCAGTACTTC. Translation gives CASSHAGGQETQYF.

This chain connects TRBV7-2 to TRBJ2-1; 8 bases align to TRBD1. This CDR3 is built from 14 residues. Per the germline V gene, CDR1 is SGHTA and CDR2 is FQGNSA. V trimming: 5 bases; J trimming: 4 bases; junction bases outside the gene matches: 4. CDR3 loop: CASSTGTGYNEQFF. CDR3 in DNA: TGTGCCAGCAGCACCGGGACAGGATACAATGAGCAGTTCTTC.

V and J are TRBV4-1 and TRBJ2-7; tentative D call: TRBD2 (6 bases). This CDR3 has 18 residues. V dropped 0 bases and J dropped 3 bases, with 21 bases sitting between them. In germline, CDR1 is MGHRA, CDR2 YSYEKL. Here the CDR3 DNA reads TGCGCCAGCAGCCAAGAATGGCAGCCACCCGGGAGTATCTACGAGCAGTACTTC. Translated: CASSQEWQPPGSIYEQYF.

The rearrangement uses TRBV28 and TRBJ1-5; a weak D match, TRBD1 (6 bases). The CDR3 has 15 residues. CDR1 and CDR2 from the germline V gene are MDHEN and SYDVKM. V was clipped by 6 bases and J by 4 bases, with 16 bases between them. The CDR3 loop is CASSSPTGFNQPQHF. The CDR3 coding sequence is TGTGCCAGCAGCTCCCCTACAGGGTTTAATCAGCCCCAGCATTTT.

J is TRBJ2-2 and V is TRBV5-1; tentatively, D is TRBD1 (5 bases). The germline V gene encodes CDR1 SGHRS and CDR2 YFSETQ. The CDR3 is 16 residues long. Trimming stripped 5 bases from V and 7 bases from J, with 21 bases between. In nucleotides, the CDR3 is TGCGCCAGCAGATTTAATACGGGCAGGGCCGACGGGGAGCTGTTTTTT. Translation: CASRFNTGRADGELFF.

This clone was observed once. The chain recombines TRBV7-3 with TRBJ2-1, with 8 bases lining up with TRBD2. The germline CDR1 and CDR2 sequences are SGHTA and FQGTGA. This CDR3 comprises 15 residues. V dropped 4 bases and J dropped 6; count of bases not matched to a gene: 8. The CDR3 region has the DNA TGTGCCAGCAGCTGGGTGGCTAGCGGGTTCAATGAGCAGTTCTTC. Translation: CASSWVASGFNEQFF.

J is TRBJ2-7 and V is TRBV27; 8 nucleotides line up with TRBD2. CDR3 size: 14 residues. Germline lookup yields CDR1 MNHEY and CDR2 SMNVEV (reference sequence). With V trimmed by 6 bases and J by 2 bases, 6 bases remained unmatched. The CDR3 bases are TGTGCCAGCAGACCGGGACTAGTTGCCTACGAGCAGTACTTC. This codes for CASRPGLVAYEQYF.

This clone is a singleton in its sample. The genes are TRBV19 and TRBJ2-7, with D hard to call. Trimming left V 4 bases short and J 5 bases short, with 12 bases between. Germline loops: CDR1 LNHDA, CDR2 SQIVND (reference sequence). The CDR3 is made up of 13 amino acids. CDR3 DNA: TGTGCCAGTAGTAAGGTGGGCAACGACGAGCAGTACTTC. Protein: CASSKVGNDEQYF.

V and J are TRBV10-1 and TRBJ2-7; 7 bases line up with TRBD2. V lost 5 bases to trimming and J lost 5 bases; unmatched junction nucleotides: 9. CDR3 length: 14 residues. CDR1 WNHNN and CDR2 SYGVQD come from the germline V gene (reference sequence). As DNA, the CDR3 is TGCGCCAGCAGTTCCGGCGGGAGTCCCCACGAGCAGTACTTC. As protein: CASSSGGSPHEQYF.

This chain joins TRBV5-1 and TRBJ2-1; 9 bases map to TRBD1. Germline lookup yields CDR1 SGHRS and CDR2 YFSETQ. V lost 0 bases, J lost 8 bases, and 9 bases stayed unmatched. The CDR3 extends over 16 amino acids. The CDR3 nucleotides read TGCGCCAGCAGCTTGGGGGCCGGGACAGGGAAAGATGAGCAGTTCTTC. Its protein is CASSLGAGTGKDEQFF.

The chain links TRBV5-5 to TRBJ2-2, with D perhaps TRBD2 (5 bases). The CDR3 covers 15 residues. Trimming removed 4 bases at V and 0 bases at J, with 10 bases between. Germline CDR1 SGHKS, CDR2 YYEKEE (reference sequence). CDR3 sequence reads: CASSPRGTNTGELFF. CDR3 in DNA: TGTGCCAGCAGCCCCCGGGGAACGAACACCGGGGAGCTGTTTTTT.

The CDR3 region is CASSKDLGQSSNQPQHF. DNA of the CDR3: TGTGCCAGTAGTAAAGATTTGGGACAGTCGAGCAATCAGCCCCAGCATTTT. The V gene is TRBV19, the J gene TRBJ1-5, with TRBD1 matching over 7 bases. The CDR3 has 17 amino acids. V lost 4 bases, J lost 1 base, and 10 bases stayed unmatched. Per the germline V gene, CDR1 is LNHDA and CDR2 is SQIVND (reference sequence).

The V and J genes are TRBV5-1 and TRBJ2-7, with 9 bases aligning to TRBD2. Germline CDR1 and CDR2: SGHRS and YFSETQ. The CDR3 is made up of 14 amino acids. Germline trimming cut 1 base from V and 5 bases from J; bases unmatched to any gene: 4. The CDR3 protein is CASSLLAGEDEQYF. CDR3 sequence (DNA): TGCGCCAGCAGCTTGTTAGCGGGAGAAGACGAGCAGTACTTC.

This clone was seen once. The rearrangement links TRBV28 to TRBJ1-3; TRBD1 is a possible D gene (6 bases). V was clipped by 7 bases and J by 1 base, with 14 bases between them. The CDR3 loop spans 15 amino acids. The V gene's germline CDR1 is MDHEN and CDR2 SYDVKM. The CDR3 loop is CASMERQVSGNTIYF. CDR3 sequence (DNA): TGTGCCAGCATGGAAAGACAGGTGTCTGGAAACACCATATATTTT.

The chain combines TRBV7-2 with TRBJ2-1; no firm D call. The CDR3 runs 13 residues. Per germline, CDR1 SGHTA and CDR2 FQGNSA. Trimming shortened V by 1 base and J by 8 bases, and 9 bases separated the two germline ends. The CDR3 region is CASSLGAGYEQFF. The CDR3, as DNA: TGTGCCAGCAGCTTAGGCGCAGGCTATGAGCAGTTCTTC.

This sequence joins TRBV10-1 and TRBJ1-1; D ambiguous. Trimming removed 3 bases at V and 1 base at J, with 12 bases between. The CDR3 spans 15 residues. CDR1 is WNHNN and CDR2 is SYGVQD in the germline V gene (reference sequence). The CDR3 DNA is TGCGCCAGCAGTGAAGACTTGGGGAGGAACACTGAAGCTTTCTTT. This encodes CASSEDLGRNTEAFF.

V gene TRBV7-9 combines with J gene TRBJ2-3; 10 positions match TRBD2. In germline, CDR1 is SEHNR, CDR2 FQNEAQ (reference sequence). Losses at the gene ends were 8 bases for V and 5 bases for J; bases not matched to a gene: 4. The CDR3 is 13 residues long. The CDR3 here is CASYRLAGDTQYF. The CDR3 DNA reads TGTGCCAGCTATCGACTAGCGGGAGATACGCAGTATTTT.

This chain connects TRBV5-5 to TRBJ1-2, with TRBD1 identical over 9 bases. This CDR3 has 17 residues. Germline CDR1 is SGHKS and CDR2 is YYEKEE (reference sequence). V trimming: 2 bases; J trimming: 4 bases; junction bases outside the gene matches: 12. CDR3 amino acids: CASSLGGTQGATYGYTF. The CDR3 nucleotides are TGTGCCAGCAGCTTAGGGGGAACACAGGGGGCGACCTATGGCTACACCTTC.

This clone was seen more than once but under ten times. The chain links TRBV29-1 to TRBJ1-2; D call uncertain. The germline gives CDR1 SQVTM, CDR2 ANQGSEA. This CDR3 spans 12 amino acids. Trimming pared 3 bases from V and 3 bases from J, leaving 8 bases between. The CDR3, as DNA: TGCAGCGTTGAGGAGGGTTACTATGGCTACACCTTC. This translates into CSVEEGYYGYTF.

The gene calls are TRBV5-1 and TRBJ2-7; D is undetermined. The CDR3 length is 13 residues. The germline V gene encodes CDR1 SGHRS and CDR2 YFSETQ. Trimming stripped 4 bases from V and 0 bases from J, with 8 bases between. The CDR3 coding sequence is TGCGCCAGCAGCCCAGGAAACTCCTACGAGCAGTACTTC. It specifies CASSPGNSYEQYF.